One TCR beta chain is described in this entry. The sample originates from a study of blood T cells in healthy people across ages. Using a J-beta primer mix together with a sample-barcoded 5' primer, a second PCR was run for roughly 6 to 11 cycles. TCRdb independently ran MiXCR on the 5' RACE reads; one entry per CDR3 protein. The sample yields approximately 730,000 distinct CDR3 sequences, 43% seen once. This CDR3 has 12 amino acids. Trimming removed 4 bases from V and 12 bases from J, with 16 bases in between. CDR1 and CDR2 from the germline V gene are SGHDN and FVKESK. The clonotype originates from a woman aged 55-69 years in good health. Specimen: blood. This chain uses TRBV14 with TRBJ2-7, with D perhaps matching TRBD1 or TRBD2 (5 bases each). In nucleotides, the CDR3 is TGTGCCAGCAGCCGGACGAGAGGGGCTCCGTACTTC. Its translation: CASSRTRGAPYF.